This T cell receptor beta chain was profiled in a study of shared clonotypes between healthy human individuals. Study findings and constraints: The low donor count limited represented genetic and exposure-history diversity.

Germline-derived CDR1 and CDR2 are GTSNPN and SVGIG (reference sequence). Trimming took 0 bases from V and 0 from J, leaving 9 bases between them. The CDR3 runs 15 residues. As for this clone: The antigen is not known.

The assay was run at deep level. Unsorted PBMC DNA was sequenced on ten immunoSEQ deep assay plates. Assay: immunoSEQ multiplex PCR; the TCRdb copy retains only in-frame clones and omits some. The sample yields 550,000 to 600,000 clones, around 78% seen once. This receptor was identified in a middle-aged woman in good health. Some clones in this sample may be carry-over from other donors' samples. Sequencing used PBMCs. The genes are TRBV30 and TRBJ2-1; no reliable D call. CDR3 coding DNA: TGTGCCTGGAGTGTGGGCCATAGCTCCTACAATGAGCAGTTCTTC. Translated: CAWSVGHSSYNEQFF.